The 8 T cell receptor beta chains reported below all come from one sample, sequenced in a study of vaccination and CD4 T cells after COVID-19. Treatment indicated: roughly ten-day PBMC culture with coronavirus spike peptide pools or control peptides (ViraFEST assay). At the Johns Hopkins FTIC core, DNA taken from cultured CD4+ T cells was sequenced by way of the Oncomine TCR Beta short-read assay. A single record per CDR3 protein comes from TCRdb applying MiXCR to the PCR reads. The table includes some 17,000 distinct CDR3 sequences, more than 45% detected once. Their antigen targets remain unknown. The material sequenced was CD4+ T cells from blood, cultured in vitro. Receptor source: a human donor who had recovered from COVID-19.

This chain connects TRBV6-5 to TRBJ2-7; D is undetermined. V was clipped by 1 base and J by 6 bases, with 25 bases between them. This CDR3 is built from 18 residues. CDR1 is MNHEY, CDR2 SVGAGI, per germline. In nucleotides, the CDR3 is TGTGCCAGCAGTTACTTCAGTTTGGTACAGCCGGTTTATACCGAGCAGTACTTC. This gives the protein CASSYFSLVQPVYTEQYF.

The J gene is TRBJ1-4, the V gene TRBV7-9, with TRBD1 matching over 8 bases. Germline CDR1 SEHNR, CDR2 FQNEAQ (reference sequence). V dropped 4 bases and J dropped 3; count of bases not matched to a gene: 4. The CDR3 has 15 residues. This CDR3 reads CASSYRQGPNEKLFF. The CDR3 region has the DNA TGTGCCAGCAGCTACAGACAGGGGCCTAATGAAAAACTGTTTTTT.

This clonotype is a singleton in its sample. V and J are TRBV4-3 and TRBJ1-5; no reliable D call. The CDR3 consists of 16 residues. Looked up from germline, CDR1 is LGHNA and CDR2 is YSLEER. The V end lost 1 base, the J end lost 4 bases, and 14 bases lay between the germline ends. The CDR3 DNA sequence: TGCGCCAGCAGCCAAGTTCTGGGGTTAGGAAATCAGCCCCAGCATTTT. Its translation: CASSQVLGLGNQPQHF.

The chain is built from TRBV20-1 and TRBJ1-1; D unclear. V lost 3 bases to trimming and J lost 11 bases, with 16 bases between them. The V gene's germline CDR1 is DFQATT and CDR2 SNEGSKA (reference sequence). The length of the CDR3 is 12 residues. CDR3 loop: CSASLMAVGAFF. CDR3 sequence (DNA): TGCAGTGCTAGCCTCATGGCTGTCGGGGCTTTCTTT.

The gene calls are TRBV7-9 and TRBJ1-2, with 7 bases aligning to TRBD1. The CDR3 totals 14 residues. V dropped 4 bases and J dropped 8; count of bases not matched to a gene: 10. Germline loops: CDR1 SEHNR, CDR2 FQNEAQ (reference sequence). The CDR3: CASSYKQGTRGYTF. CDR3 nucleotides: TGTGCCAGCAGCTATAAACAGGGGACCCGCGGCTACACCTTC.

This clonotype has just a few counts. The rearrangement uses TRBV6-1 and TRBJ1-1; 7 bases agree with TRBD1. CDR3 size: 16 residues. V lost 6 bases and J lost 5; bases outside the gene matches: 15. Germline CDR1 and CDR2: MNHNS and SASEGT. CDR3 region: CASSFSRDSYRTEAFF. DNA of the CDR3: TGTGCCAGCAGCTTCTCTAGGGACAGTTATAGAACTGAAGCTTTCTTT.

The rearrangement links TRBV2 to TRBJ1-1; D unclear. The V gene lost 10 bases and the J gene lost 10 bases, with 28 bases spanning the gap. Germline lookup yields CDR1 SNHLY and CDR2 FYNNEI. The CDR3 contains 15 residues. This chain's CDR3 is CAILDATVEHFSAFF. DNA for the CDR3: TGTGCCATCCTCGATGCCACAGTTGAACACTTTTCAGCTTTCTTT. The whole variable domain, filled in from reference TRBV2 and TRBJ1-1, reads EPEVTQTPSHQVTQMGQEVILRCVPISNHLYFYWYRQILGQKVEFLVSFYNNEISEKSEIFDDQFSVERPDGSNFTLKIRSTKLEDSAMYFCAILDATVEHFSAFFGQGTRLTVV.

V usage is TRBV7-4 and J usage is TRBJ2-3, with 11 bases fitting TRBD2. This CDR3 spans 16 amino acids. V lost 5 bases to trimming and J lost 4 bases; unmatched junction nucleotides: 8. Germline V gene sequence: CDR1 SGHVT, CDR2 SQSDAQ. This CDR3 reads CASSLLSGGGPDTQYF. The CDR3, as DNA: TGTGCCAGCAGCCTCCTTAGCGGGGGGGGGCCAGATACGCAGTATTTT.